This T cell receptor beta chain stems from a study of blood T cells in healthy people across ages. The second PCR ran about 6 to 11 cycles with a sample-barcoded 5' primer and J-beta primers. One entry per CDR3 protein, called by TCRdb with MiXCR from the 5' RACE reads. The sample consists of under 1,000,000 distinct CDR3 sequences, about 45% of them appearing once. This CDR3 has 16 amino acids. The V end was cut by 4 bases, the J end by 1 base, with 14 bases between. The germline gives CDR1 LGHDT, CDR2 YNNKEL (reference sequence). This chain joins TRBV3-1 and TRBJ2-1, with a tentative D call TRBD1 (7 bases). The clonotype was recovered from a man older than 75 in good health. The source material was blood. The CDR3, as DNA: TGTGCCAGCAGCCCCGGAGGGGGCCCGTCCTACAATGAGCAGTTCTTC. The encoded protein is CASSPGGGPSYNEQFF.